The 14 T cell receptor beta chains below come from one sample, sequenced in a study of CD8+ T cells in alopecia areata (dated by TCRdb to the late 2010s). Receptor amplification or capture employed the immunoSEQ multiplex PCR assay. For TCR sequencing, RNA was extracted from every sample and reverse transcribed into cDNA to serve as template. TCRdb took over this immuneACCESS table, retaining in-frame rearrangements with V and J assigned. Such tables are incomplete; in checked studies, under half of the missing clones stem from an unresolved V gene, and the remainder is unexplained. The sample table lists 30,000 to 35,000 clones, roughly 53% of them with a count of one. Under 50% of the sample goes to the ten largest clones. Sequenced: NKG2D-high CD8+ T cells sorted from blood. The cell subset or site label for this specimen denotes: sorted CD8+ NKG2D-high blood T cells. The receptors come from a human donor with alopecia areata.

V and J are TRBV5-6 and TRBJ2-7, with a tentative D call TRBD1 (5 bases). From germline, CDR1 is SGHDT and CDR2 YYEEEE. Trimming took off 1 base at V and 7 bases at J, with 21 bases between the two ends. This CDR3 is built from 16 residues. CDR3 bases: TGTGCCAGCAGCTTGCTCTGGGGCTCCTCGGAAGTTGAGCAGTACTTC. This sequence encodes CASSLLWGSSEVEQYF.

The genes are TRBV7-8 and TRBJ1-1, with D unresolved. Between the trimmed V and J ends, which lost 1 base and 2 bases, there was a span of 14 bases. In germline, CDR1 is SGHVS, CDR2 FQNEAQ. The CDR3 is 16 residues long. CDR3 loop: CASSLVRMGGNTEAFF. The CDR3 DNA follows: TGTGCCAGCAGCTTAGTAAGGATGGGCGGAAACACTGAAGCTTTCTTT.

CDR3 coding DNA: TGTGCCAGCAGCTCCTCGGACGCTAGGAACACTGAAGCTTTCTTT. Protein product: CASSSSDARNTEAFF. The chain has TRBV7-9 and TRBJ1-1; the D is unclear. CDR1 and CDR2 from the germline V gene are SEHNR and FQNEAQ (reference sequence). The V and J ends lost 4 bases and 1 base respectively, with 13 bases between them. The CDR3 extends over 15 amino acids.

The chain recombines TRBV7-9 with TRBJ2-1; D uncertain. Germline CDR1 reads SEHNR; CDR2 reads FQNEAQ (reference sequence). Trimming left V 7 bases short and J 8 bases short, with 15 bases between. The CDR3 consists of 13 residues. This CDR3 is CASTPVLVDEQFF. The CDR3 DNA is TGTGCCAGCACCCCCGTTCTGGTTGATGAGCAGTTCTTC.

The chain uses TRBV4-1 and TRBJ2-3, with D possibly called TRBD1 or TRBD2 (5 bases each). Germline assignment: CDR1 MGHRA and CDR2 YSYEKL. The CDR3 covers 17 residues. V shed 0 bases and J shed 2 bases, with 15 bases lying between them. The CDR3 coding sequence is TGCGCCAGCAGCCAAGATCTAGCACGAGGGGCCACAGATACGCAGTATTTT. Its protein product is CASSQDLARGATDTQYF.

The genes are TRBV29-1 and TRBJ2-2; possible D gene TRBD2, 5 bases. There are 15 residues in the CDR3. V was trimmed by 1 base and J by 4 bases, leaving 13 bases between them. Per germline, CDR1 SQVTM and CDR2 ANQGSEA. The CDR3 DNA follows: TGCAGCGTTGAAGGCGGGCACGGGCGCACCGGGGAGCTGTTTTTT. Amino acid sequence: CSVEGGHGRTGELFF.

This rearrangement joins TRBV9 to TRBJ2-7; 12 bases map to TRBD1. V lost 4 bases to trimming and J lost 6 bases; unmatched junction nucleotides: 5. CDR1 is SGDLS, CDR2 YYNGEE, per germline. The CDR3 sequence is 14 residues long. The CDR3 DNA follows: TGTGCCAGCAGCCCTGGGACAGGGGGCGTCGAGCAGTACTTC. Residues: CASSPGTGGVEQYF.

This clone came up a few times. The chain links TRBV29-1 to TRBJ2-1, with 7 bases identical to TRBD1. The germline V gene has CDR1 SQVTM and CDR2 ANQGSEA. CDR3 length: 13 amino acids. J gave up 8 bases and V 6 bases, and 10 bases lay outside the gene matches. CDR3 amino acids: CSVPLEGGHEQFF. The CDR3 DNA sequence: TGCAGCGTCCCGCTGGAAGGGGGCCATGAGCAGTTCTTC.

J is TRBJ2-3 and V is TRBV7-3; possibly TRBD1 or TRBD2 for D (5 bases each). Germline V CDR1 and CDR2: SGHTA, FQGTGA. This CDR3 is built from 15 residues. Trimming removed 0 bases from V and 6 bases from J, with 13 bases in between. The CDR3 loop is CASSLTGRRPDTQYF. The CDR3 nucleotides read TGTGCCAGCAGCTTAACGGGACGGCGGCCGGATACGCAGTATTTT.

The chain recombines TRBV4-1 with TRBJ2-6; D not resolved. The CDR3 extends over 16 amino acids. Trimming left V 0 bases short and J 4 bases short, with 10 bases between. Germline CDR1 is MGHRA and CDR2 is YSYEKL. The CDR3 spells CASSQESAAGANVLTF. DNA of the CDR3: TGCGCCAGCAGCCAAGAATCCGCGGCAGGGGCCAACGTCCTGACTTTC.

A word on this clone: The sample holds other DNA sequences that translate to the same CDR3. The chain links TRBV7-9 to TRBJ2-7; D is unresolved. V lost 4 bases, J lost 4 bases, and 8 bases lay in between. Looked up from germline, CDR1 is SEHNR and CDR2 is FQNEAQ (reference sequence). The CDR3 extends over 12 amino acids. DNA of the CDR3: TGTGCCAGCAGCTCCTTATCGTACGAGCAGTACTTC. Translation: CASSSLSYEQYF. Full variable domain (remainder filled in from reference TRBV7-9 and TRBJ2-7): DTGVSQNPRHKITKRGQNVTFRCDPISEHNRLYWYRQTLGQGPEFLTYFQNEAQLEKSRLLSDRFSAERPKGSFSTLEIQRTEQGDSAMYLCASSSLSYEQYFGPGTRLTVT.

The chain is built from TRBV7-9 and TRBJ2-1, with D unresolved. The ends were cut back, 4 bases at V and 3 bases at J, with 10 bases in the middle. The CDR3 extends over 14 amino acids. Germline CDR1 is SEHNR and CDR2 is FQNEAQ (reference sequence). For the CDR3, the DNA is TGTGCCAGCAGCTCCGAACTTGACTACAATGAGCAGTTCTTC. This translates into CASSSELDYNEQFF.

This clone has a handful of counts. J is TRBJ2-2 and V is TRBV29-1, with D perhaps given as TRBD1 or TRBD2 (5 bases each). Trimming took 4 bases from V and 7 from J, leaving 13 bases between them. The germline V gene encodes CDR1 SQVTM and CDR2 ANQGSEA. The CDR3 spans 13 residues. Written as DNA, the CDR3 is TGCAGCGTTGGAGGGGCGCGGGTCGGGGAGCTGTTTTTT. Translation gives CSVGGARVGELFF.

The V call is TRBV27, the J call TRBJ2-5, with 7 bases fitting TRBD1. CDR3 length equals 14 residues. With V trimmed by 5 bases and J by 5 bases, 8 bases remained unmatched. From germline, CDR1 is MNHEY and CDR2 SMNVEV (reference sequence). CDR3 in amino acids: CASSLPGQVETQYF. CDR3 coding DNA: TGTGCCAGCAGTCTACCTGGACAGGTCGAGACCCAGTACTTC.